This TCR beta chain was documented in a study of radiotherapy plus CTLA-4 blockade in lung cancer. Study information: Patients showed objective responses in 15% to 20% of cases, and disease control was achieved by under 40%. Notes on the study in general: Reports state that early shifts in blood T cell clones, with interferon-beta, best predicted response. Tumor-derived TCR clones expanded in blood after radiotherapy plus ipilimumab.

This clone has only a few counts. Its target is unknown. This table comes from immunoSEQ multiplex PCR, and its TCRdb copy is limited to in-frame clones, with some not included. The data show about 44,000 clones, with approximately 80% seen just once and around 2.4% held by the top ten. Focal radiation was given together with CTLA-4 blockade (ipilimumab) to patients with chemo-refractory metastatic non-small-cell lung cancer. This CDR3 is 16 amino acids long. Germline V lookup: CDR1 KGHSH, CDR2 LQKENI. The V gene end was trimmed by 3 bases and the J gene end by 1 base; junction bases not matched to a gene: 7.

The rearrangement links TRBV18 to TRBJ2-7; 9 bases agree with TRBD2. The source material was peripheral blood, sampled from a patient treated with radiotherapy plus ipilimumab. The receptor comes from a human donor with non-small cell lung cancer whose response to radiotherapy plus ipilimumab could not be evaluated. DNA for the CDR3: TGTGCCAGCTCACCCCAGGCTAGCGGGGATTCCTACGAGCAGTACTTC. Its protein is CASSPQASGDSYEQYF.